Listed below are T cell receptor beta chains from one sample, sequenced in a study of T cells in Graves' hyperthyroidism and ophthalmopathy. TCRdb fed the multiplex PCR reads into MiXCR, producing one record per CDR3 protein. The sample carries some 490,000 distinct CDR3 sequences, 22% recorded once. The source material was blood. Receptor source: a woman aged 70-85 years with Graves' ophthalmopathy. The CDR3 runs from the conserved cysteine through the conserved F or W. The D gene is left open where the match is weak. Only part of the rows carry a size: once, few, many, or a class if the clone is expanded.

CDR3 length,J gene,D gene,clone size,V gene,CDR3 protein,CDR3 DNA
15,TRBJ1-1,TRBD1,.,TRBV5-1,CASRPDRGGNTEAFF,TGCGCCAGCAGACCCGACAGGGGAGGGAACACTGAAGCTTTCTTT
13,TRBJ2-1,.,few,TRBV7-2,CASSLDITNEQFF,TGTGCCAGCAGCCTCGACATCACGAATGAGCAGTTCTTC
13,TRBJ1-1,.,.,TRBV10-3,CAISDLGGTEAFF,TGTGCCATCAGTGATTTAGGGGGCACTGAAGCTTTCTTT
14,TRBJ2-5,.,.,TRBV24-1,CATSDPGDQETQYF,TGTGCCACCAGTGATCCAGGGGACCAAGAGACCCAGTACTTC
13,TRBJ2-7,.,few,TRBV20-1,CSARALRKYEQYF,TGCAGTGCTAGAGCCTTGCGGAAATACGAGCAGTACTTC
16,TRBJ1-2,TRBD1,.,TRBV18,CASSTNTGGRRYGYTF,TGTGCCAGCTCAACTAACACAGGGGGTCGGAGGTATGGCTACACCTTC
14,TRBJ2-2,.,.,TRBV20-1,CSGREHGGTGELFF,TGCAGTGGAAGGGAACACGGGGGTACAGGGGAGCTGTTTTTT
16,TRBJ1-4,.,.,TRBV3-1,CASSQEGLGGNEKLFF,TGTGCCAGCAGCCAGGAGGGACTTGGGGGTAATGAAAAACTGTTTTTT
16,TRBJ2-1,TRBD2,few,TRBV7-2,CASSLARAGGANEQFF,TGTGCCAGCAGCTTAGCGCGGGCGGGGGGGGCCAATGAGCAGTTCTTC
14,TRBJ2-3,.,few,TRBV5-1,CASSSGHSTDTQYF,TGCGCCAGCAGCTCCGGGCACAGCACAGATACGCAGTATTTT
13,TRBJ1-1,.,few,TRBV20-1,CSASGRSNTEAFF,TGCAGTGCTAGTGGACGGTCGAACACTGAAGCTTTCTTT
13,TRBJ2-5,.,many,TRBV7-2,CASSLWVRETQYF,TGTGCCAGCAGCTTATGGGTGCGAGAGACCCAGTACTTC
17,TRBJ2-1,TRBD2,many,TRBV2,CASKRLAAPSSYNEQFF,TGTGCCAGCAAGCGACTAGCGGCCCCGAGCTCCTACAATGAGCAGTTCTTC
16,TRBJ2-3,TRBD1,.,TRBV9,CASSIGQGPLKDTQYF,TGTGCCAGCAGCATTGGACAGGGACCTCTGAAAGATACGCAGTATTTT
15,TRBJ2-7,.,many,TRBV7-2,CASSVRGPTGSEQYF,TGTGCCAGCAGCGTACGGGGGCCAACGGGAAGCGAGCAGTACTTC
15,TRBJ1-2,.,few,TRBV12-5,CASWGPTTGIYGYTF,TGTGCTAGTTGGGGGCCTACGACAGGTATTTATGGCTACACCTTC
15,TRBJ1-4,TRBD1,.,TRBV28,CASSSLGTGVEKLFF,TGTGCCAGCAGTTCGTTGGGGACAGGGGTCGAAAAACTGTTTTTT
14,TRBJ2-1,TRBD2,.,TRBV7-2,CASSLFGTSNEQFF,TGTGCCAGCAGCTTATTCGGGACTAGCAATGAGCAGTTCTTC
15,TRBJ2-1,.,few,TRBV9,CASSPDPGAYNEQFF,TGTGCCAGCAGCCCAGACCCCGGGGCCTACAATGAGCAGTTCTTC
15,TRBJ2-7,TRBD1,few,TRBV15,CATSSLGTGDYEQYF,TGTGCCACCAGCAGTCTCGGGACAGGGGATTACGAGCAGTACTTC
14,TRBJ1-5,.,many,TRBV5-1,CASSEQGRNQPQHF,TGCGCCAGCAGTGAACAGGGTCGGAATCAGCCCCAGCATTTT
12,TRBJ1-1,.,.,TRBV27,CASRSTGTEAFF,TGTGCCAGCCGATCGACGGGGACTGAAGCTTTCTTT
13,TRBJ2-5,.,few,TRBV20-1,CSAHRAGSETQYF,TGCAGTGCTCATAGGGCAGGGAGCGAGACCCAGTACTTC
15,TRBJ2-3,TRBD2,few,TRBV12-3/TRBV12-4,CASSRGLAYTDTQYF,TGTGCCAGCAGTCGCGGACTAGCCTACACAGATACGCAGTATTTT